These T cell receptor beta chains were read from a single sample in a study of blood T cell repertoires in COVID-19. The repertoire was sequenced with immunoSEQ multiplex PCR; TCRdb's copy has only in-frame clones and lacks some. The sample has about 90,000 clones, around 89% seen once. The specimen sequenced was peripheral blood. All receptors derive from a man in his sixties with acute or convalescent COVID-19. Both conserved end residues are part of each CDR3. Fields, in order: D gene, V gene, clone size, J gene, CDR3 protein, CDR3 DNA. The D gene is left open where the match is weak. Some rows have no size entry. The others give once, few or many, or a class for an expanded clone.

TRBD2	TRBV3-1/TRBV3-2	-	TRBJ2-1	CASSQAASGREQFF	TGTGCCAGCAGCCAAGCGGCTAGCGGACGCGAGCAGTTCTTC
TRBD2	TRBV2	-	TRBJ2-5	CARGGTGGETQYF	TGTGCCAGGGGAGGGACCGGCGGAGAGACCCAGTACTTC
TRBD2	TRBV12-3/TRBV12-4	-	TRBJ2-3	CASRGSGADTQYF	TGTGCCAGCAGAGGTAGCGGGGCAGATACGCAGTATTTT
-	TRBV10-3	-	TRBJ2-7	CAIKVSAGNYEQYF	TGTGCCATCAAGGTGTCGGCAGGGAACTACGAGCAGTACTTC
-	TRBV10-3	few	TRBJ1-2	CAISLTGDGYTF	TGTGCCATCAGTTTGACCGGGGATGGCTACACCTTC
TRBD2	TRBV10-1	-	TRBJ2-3	CASSLTSGSTDTQYF	TGCGCCAGCAGCCTGACTAGCGGGAGCACAGATACGCAGTATTTT
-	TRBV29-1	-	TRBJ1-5	CSAGGYSNQPQHF	TGCAGCGCCGGAGGATATAGCAATCAGCCCCAGCATTTT
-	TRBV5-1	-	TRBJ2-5	CASTAGFQETQYF	TGCGCCAGCACCGCGGGTTTCCAAGAGACCCAGTACTTC
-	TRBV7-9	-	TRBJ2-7	CASSREAAYEQYF	TGTGCCAGCAGCAGAGAAGCGGCCTACGAGCAGTACTTC
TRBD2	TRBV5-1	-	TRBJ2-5	CASSAGTVAGGPSETQYF	TGCGCCAGCAGCGCAGGGACAGTAGCGGGAGGGCCTTCGGAGACCCAGTACTTC
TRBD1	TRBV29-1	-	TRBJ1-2	CSAGQGEDGYTF	TGCAGCGCCGGACAGGGTGAAGATGGCTACACCTTC
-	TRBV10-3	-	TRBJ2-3	CAIRSDRSLEDTQYF	TGTGCCATCAGATCTGACAGGTCCCTAGAGGATACGCAGTATTTT
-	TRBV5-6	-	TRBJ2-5	CASSLQGSMETQYF	TGTGCCAGCAGCTTACAGGGAAGTATGGAGACCCAGTACTTC
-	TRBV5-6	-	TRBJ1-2	CASSFRSSGVPLYGYTF	TGTGCCAGCAGCTTTAGGTCATCCGGGGTCCCTCTCTATGGCTACACCTTC
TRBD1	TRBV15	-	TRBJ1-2	CATSRDMSPDGQGANYGYTF	TGTGCCACCAGCAGAGATATGTCCCCAGATGGACAGGGCGCTAACTATGGCTACACCTTC
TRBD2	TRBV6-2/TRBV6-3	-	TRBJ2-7	CASSYGSGRSGEQYF	TGTGCCAGCAGTTACGGTAGCGGGAGGTCAGGCGAGCAGTACTTC
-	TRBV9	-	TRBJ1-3	CASSPSGQVGNTIYF	TGTGCCAGCAGCCCTTCAGGTCAGGTTGGAAACACCATATATTTT
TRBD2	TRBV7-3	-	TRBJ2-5	CASSPWTSGSVLLTETQYF	TGTGCCAGCAGCCCCTGGACTAGCGGGAGTGTTTTATTGACAGAGACCCAGTACTTC